The present entry profiles one T cell receptor beta chain with its context. Its cognate antigen has yet to be identified. No base quality values were provided; no much bigger clone lies one nucleotide off. These data come from a study of blood T cells in healthy people across ages (dated by TCRdb to 2014 to 2015). With respect to the entire study: In model experiments, template switching captured roughly one uniquely barcoded TCR beta cDNA molecule for every two T cells. Using the same blood draw, the study looked at two additional independent replicas of 1 million unique cDNA reads for two donors, one aged 18 to 30 and the other aged 80 or older. The donors were divided into four age groups: young (average around 16 years), middle-aged (about 40), aged (approximately 64) and long-lived (82). Using deep sequencing normalized with unique cDNA molecular identifiers, the study measured how TCR beta repertoire diversity changes with age. To avoid experimental bias, donors of different ages were spread randomly across the sequencing lanes. The paper's findings and limits, for the study overall: Bulk unsorted PBMC profiling prevented conclusive comparison of naive and antigen-experienced compartments. Because the CMV infection status of the donors was unknown, age-related changes in expanded clonotypes may potentially have been confounded. Observed TCR beta diversity correlated strongly with the percentage of naive T cells measured by flow cytometry. Estimates of total diversity from one million sequenced T cells were regarded as lower bounds and underestimates. Compared with the aged group, more naive CD4+ T cells, fewer expanded clones and increased TCR diversity were shown by the long-lived group, suggesting age selection. Observed TCR beta diversity per million T cells fell roughly linearly with age, and a significant reduction was already apparent by age roughly 40.

The protocol used for the library was 5' RACE. Data came from an Illumina HiSeq 2500. A second PCR of roughly 7 to 11 cycles was performed with a sample-barcoded 5' primer and a J-beta primer mix. Each TCR beta cDNA molecule received a unique molecular identifier from a template-switch 5' adaptor carrying 12 random nucleotides. At least 2.5 million CDR3-containing paired-end reads were obtained from each sample. First-strand cDNA was synthesized from all RNA with the Mint cDNA synthesis kit, primed by a TRBC-specific oligonucleotide. Following uracil-DNA glycosylase treatment, all cDNA underwent a first 18-cycle PCR with the universal primers M1SS and BC2_uni_R. On the study's bioinformatics: For normalization, 1 million high-quality reads, each with a distinct molecular identifier, were randomly selected from each sample. Reads with shared molecular identifiers were discarded instead of being binned into consensus sequences. CDR3 identification, clonotype clustering and error correction used MiTCR with a Q25 quality threshold and the strictest error-elimination algorithm. Lower-bound total TCR beta diversity was estimated with a nonparametric unseen species model using Euler transformation. TCRdb ran its own pipeline on the public reads, namely fastp trimming at Q25 and MiXCR clone calling, and kept in-frame beta chains. Each entry merges the rows of one CDR3 protein and shows their most common DNA and genes. V and J calls and clone size were set by TCRdb, not the authors. The sample has under 2,000,000 distinct CDR3 sequences on record, roughly 49% of them singletons. The ten largest make up less than 2.5% of the sample.

Including cysteine and phenylalanine, the CDR3 has 18 amino acids. Solely the CDR3 DNA is kept, with 54 bases framed from the first base. The CDR1 and CDR2 encoded by the germline V gene are SGHTA and FQGNSA. Germline trimming amounts to 7 bases on V and 1 base on J, with 15 as the count of junction bases outside the gene matches. Systemically healthy Caucasian individuals from Russia, approximately 39 in total and aged about 6 to 90 years, were included as donors. About 10 milliliters of peripheral blood were collected from each donor into EDTA-treated Vacutainer tubes. PBMCs were isolated by Ficoll-Paque density-gradient centrifugation, with at least 7 million obtained per sample. Trizol reagent was used to extract total RNA from the PBMCs, yielding at least 6 micrograms per sample. For every donor, an aliquot of PBMCs went through flow cytometry to measure the percentages of naive CD45RAhigh/CD27high T cells.

The chain uses TRBV7-2 and TRBJ2-2, and TRBD1 aligns with 7 junction nucleotides. This sequence originates from a woman aged 40 to 50 in good health. Sample: blood. The CDR3 corresponds to CASNVRRTGPLNTGELFF. The DNA sequence follows: TGTGCCAGCAACGTTAGGAGGACAGGCCCTTTGAACACCGGGGAGCTGTTTTTT.